This T cell receptor (beta chain) was captured in a study of technical replicates of blood from a handful of donors. Method: immunoSEQ multiplex PCR; TCRdb's copy keeps in-frame clones and lacks some. Of approximately 75,000 clones listed, approximately 95% are singletons. This CDR3 spans 12 amino acids. CDR1 and CDR2 from the germline V gene are SNHLY and FYNNEI. Trimming left V 6 bases short and J 8 bases short, with 11 bases between. This chain links TRBV2 with TRBJ2-1; a possible D gene is TRBD1 (6 bases). This receptor was identified in a human donor in good health. What was sequenced was T cells isolated from PBMCs. CDR3 nucleotides: TGTGCCAGCAGCGACCCAGGGGATGAGCAGTTCTTC. Residues: CASSDPGDEQFF.